This T cell receptor (beta chain) was observed in a study of T cells after yellow fever vaccination (dated by TCRdb to between 2017 and 2020). Looking at the study overall: Libraries from fractions with low cell numbers were prepared with the SMART-Seq v4 Ultra Low Input RNA kit. To follow T-cell clones before and after primary and booster YFV17D yellow fever vaccination, bulk TCR alpha and beta repertoires were sequenced over time. Two healthy male donors made up the cohort, one aged 18 to 29 years and the other aged 30 to 40 years. Bulk PBMC replicates and cell subsets were isolated from blood drawn at multiple timepoints before and after both primary and secondary immunization. General conclusions and limits of the study: Because the study included only two donors, the extent to which the findings can be generalized is limited. FACS-sorted repertoires could contain abundant contaminating clonotypes from the bulk population, so computational filtering was required. A small fraction of clonotypes showed up in both the CD4 and CD8 compartments, probably as a result of convergent recombination. After the booster, most clones that had expanded after primary vaccination were detected again (approximately 95% of CD4 and around nine tenths of CD8), suggesting broad maintenance of memory. The secondary T-cell response was found to be weaker but faster than the primary response, with a peak reached on day 5 rather than on day 15.

The sample's treatment or condition label, decoded: live attenuated yellow fever vaccine strain. Two biological replicates of bulk PBMCs were collected at each blood-draw timepoint. PBMCs were isolated from peripheral blood using a standard Ficoll-Paque protocol. RNA was extracted with TriZol from bulk PBMCs, CD4 and CD8 fractions, and dextramer-positive and dextramer-negative fractions. TCRdb lists the instrument as Illumina NovaSeq 6000. TCR cDNA was made using 5'RACE template switching, a step that added a universal primer site and unique molecular identifiers. Priming for cDNA synthesis came from both the TCR alpha and TCR beta constant segments. Libraries were amplified in two PCR steps, with sample barcodes and sequencing adapters added in the second step. Libraries were sequenced on Illumina HiSeq 2500 (2x100 bp) or NovaSeq (2x150 bp). Under the source paper's analysis protocol: Demultiplexing of reads and collapsing into UMI consensus sequences were performed with MIGEC, and V(D)J alignment was carried out with MiXCR. Vaccine-responding clonotypes were defined with edgeR using replicate PBMC samples, requiring FDR below 0.01 and a log2 fold change above 5 up to day 15. Each bulk clonotype was labeled CD4 or CD8 based on which sequenced repertoire, CD4 or CD8, contained the clonotype at higher abundance. Using fastp trimming at Q25 and MiXCR clonotype assembly, TCRdb reanalyzed the public sequencing data and kept in-frame beta chains. Entries that share a CDR3 protein sequence are merged under the most common genes and DNA. TCRdb's processing, not the authors' own work, is the source of the V and J calls. This sample comprises about 310,000 distinct CDR3 sequences, roughly 4% of them detected only once. The ten top clones hold around 22% of the sample.

This clonotype was seen a handful of times. There is no known antigen for this receptor. No much larger clone is present one base from it, and per-base qualities are unavailable. V and J lose 4 bases and 4 bases, and a span of 13 bases separates them. The germline V gene (reference sequence) gives CDR1 as DFQATT and CDR2 as SNEGSKA. From the cysteine up to the phenylalanine, the CDR3 has a length of 14 residues. The read is trimmed to its CDR3 DNA, 42 bases read in frame from base 1. Material: PBMCs, obtained on the day of the yellow fever booster vaccination. The TCR originated in a man between 18 and 29 years old who received the YFV17D yellow fever vaccine. The chain uses TRBV20-1 and TRBJ1-4; TRBD1 might be the D gene, on 5 matching bases. DNA sequence: TGCAGTGCTAAGCGTGTCGGGGGTAATGAAAAACTGTTTTTT. Its coded protein is CSAKRVGGNEKLFF.